What follows are 29 T cell receptor beta chains derived from one specimen sequenced in a study of shared clonotypes between healthy human individuals. Generated by immunoSEQ multiplex PCR, the TCRdb table keeps only in-frame clones and is missing some. This sample has about 2.3 million clones; over 90% occur once, and the top ten carry under 0.45%. Material for sequencing was naive CD4+ T cells from PBMCs. Subset of the sample: CD45RA+ positively selected. The receptors come from a man younger than 30 in good health. Some clones in this sample may be carry-over from other donors' samples.

V is TRBV28 and J is TRBJ1-1; D is perhaps TRBD1 (5 bases). Trimming left V 5 bases short and J 3 bases short, with 16 bases between. This CDR3 has 15 amino acids. The germline gives CDR1 MDHEN, CDR2 SYDVKM. In nucleotides, the CDR3 is TGTGCCAGCAGTGGACTCGAGGGGCTTTACACTGAAGCTTTCTTT. It is translated as CASSGLEGLYTEAFF.

The gene calls are TRBV10-3 and TRBJ1-3; D is unclear. The CDR3 has 17 residues. In germline, CDR1 is ENHRY, CDR2 SYGVKD. Trimming stripped 8 bases from V and 3 bases from J, with 23 bases between. Here the CDR3 DNA reads TGTGCCATCTCCGGGGAAGGGCAGACGAAGGATGGAAACACCATATATTTT. This translates into CAISGEGQTKDGNTIYF.

The chain uses TRBV5-1 and TRBJ2-3, with 10 nucleotides matching TRBD2. CDR3 size: 18 residues. The germline V gene has CDR1 SGHRS and CDR2 YFSETQ. V was clipped by 0 bases and J by 1 base; unmatched bases: 8. CDR3 bases: TGCGCCAGCAGCTTGGGACTAGCGGGTCCCCAAGGCACAGATACGCAGTATTTT. Amino acids: CASSLGLAGPQGTDTQYF.

J is TRBJ2-7 and V is TRBV19, with 9 bases lining up with TRBD2. Germline lookup yields CDR1 LNHDA and CDR2 SQIVND (reference sequence). Trimming removed 10 bases from V and 2 bases from J; junction bases left unmatched: 6. The CDR3 covers 13 residues. CDR3 region: CATKAGGTYEQYF. DNA of the CDR3: TGTGCCACAAAAGCGGGAGGCACCTACGAGCAGTACTTC.

J is TRBJ2-7 and V is TRBV30, with TRBD2 identical over 10 bases. The ends lost 4 bases at V and 4 bases at J; junction bases unmatched: 10. The germline V gene encodes CDR1 GTSNPN and CDR2 SVGIG (reference sequence). This CDR3 region has 15 residues. The CDR3: CAWNGLAVKQYEQYF. CDR3 DNA: TGTGCCTGGAACGGACTAGCGGTAAAACAATACGAGCAGTACTTC.

This clone was seen once. V and J are TRBV2 and TRBJ2-3, with unresolved D. The CDR3 totals 14 residues. The germline V gene encodes CDR1 SNHLY and CDR2 FYNNEI. V was pared by 4 bases and J by 1 base, with 9 bases between. Here the CDR3 reads CASSAALGTDTQYF. In nucleotides, the CDR3 is TGTGCCAGCAGTGCGGCACTTGGCACAGATACGCAGTATTTT.

The chain has TRBV5-4 and TRBJ2-7; D ambiguous. The germline gives CDR1 SGHNT, CDR2 YYREEE (reference sequence). V was shortened by 1 base and J by 5 bases, with 4 bases between the two germline ends. This CDR3 spans 11 amino acids. CDR3 coding DNA: TGTGCCAGCAGCTTGTTAAACGAGCAGTACTTC. Its translation is CASSLLNEQYF.

This chain connects TRBV7-3 to TRBJ2-1, with TRBD2 matching over 7 bases. Germline V lookup: CDR1 SGHTA, CDR2 FQGTGA. Trimming took 5 bases from V and 6 from J; bases not matched to a gene: 13. The CDR3 sequence is 16 residues long. CDR3 residues: CASSGGLSSGTNEQFF. DNA for the CDR3: TGTGCCAGCAGCGGAGGTTTGTCAAGCGGGACCAATGAGCAGTTCTTC.

The chain has TRBV30 and TRBJ1-1; 7 nucleotides agree with TRBD1. This CDR3 spans 17 amino acids. CDR1 is GTSNPN, CDR2 SVGIG, per germline (reference sequence). The trim removed 7 bases at V and 0 bases at J, leaving 17 bases unmatched. CDR3 residues: CASSPWTGEYLNTEAFF. The CDR3 coding sequence is TGTGCCTCGAGCCCGTGGACAGGCGAATATTTGAACACTGAAGCTTTCTTT.

With respect to this clone: The sample has other DNA sequences that encode this CDR3 too. The rearrangement joins TRBV18 to TRBJ2-3, with D uncertain. Germline assignment: CDR1 KGHSH and CDR2 LQKENI. Trimming took 3 bases from V and 3 from J, leaving 7 bases between them. CDR3 length: 13 amino acids. The CDR3 nucleotides read TGTGCCAGCTCACCCGGTCCTACAGATACGCAGTATTTT. The encoded protein is CASSPGPTDTQYF.

The chain is built from TRBV18 and TRBJ1-1, with D uncertain. This CDR3 is built from 14 residues. V was pared by 3 bases and J by 0 bases, with 8 bases between. The germline gives CDR1 KGHSH, CDR2 LQKENI. CDR3 sequence (DNA): TGTGCCAGCTCACCGGTCCTTTTGAACACTGAAGCTTTCTTT. It encodes CASSPVLLNTEAFF.

This clone was seen a few times. The chain uses TRBV7-2 and TRBJ1-5; D unresolved. The ends were cut back, 5 bases at V and 5 bases at J, with 7 bases in the middle. The V gene's germline CDR1 is SGHTA and CDR2 FQGNSA. This CDR3 has 12 residues. CDR3 loop: CASSPFHQPQHF. CDR3 sequence (DNA): TGTGCCAGCAGCCCTTTTCATCAGCCCCAGCATTTT. Variable domain in full (rest from reference TRBV7-2 and TRBJ1-5): GAGVSQSPSNKVTEKGKDVELRCDPISGHTALYWYRQSLGQGLEFLIYFQGNSAPDKSGLPSDRFSAERTGGSVSTLTIQRTQQEDSAVYLCASSPFHQPQHFGDGTRLSIL.

The chain couples TRBV28 to TRBJ2-3, with no clear D. Germline lookup yields CDR1 MDHEN and CDR2 SYDVKM. V was shortened by 5 bases and J by 5 bases, with 14 bases between the two germline ends. This CDR3 region has 14 residues. The CDR3 bases are TGTGCCAGCAGTCTTGGCCGAGTCGTAGATACGCAGTATTTT. The encoded protein is CASSLGRVVDTQYF.

V and J are TRBV14 and TRBJ1-4; the D gene is possibly TRBD1 (5 bases). The CDR3 length is 16 residues. The germline V gene encodes CDR1 SGHDN and CDR2 FVKESK. Trimming stripped 0 bases from V and 7 bases from J, with 15 bases between. The CDR3 DNA reads as TGTGCCAGCAGCCAAGATAGGGGCAGGGTTGGTGAAAAACTGTTTTTT. It translates to CASSQDRGRVGEKLFF.

To note about this clone: Other DNA sequences from this sample encode an identical CDR3 as well. The J gene is TRBJ1-2, the V gene TRBV7-2; D call uncertain. Germline lookup yields CDR1 SGHTA and CDR2 FQGNSA. V lost 3 bases to trimming and J lost 6 bases, with 11 bases between them. The length of the CDR3 is 13 residues. The CDR3 region has the DNA TGTGCCAGCAGCTTGGTCCGGTCCGATGGCTACACCTTC. Translating it yields CASSLVRSDGYTF.

The chain carries TRBV28 and TRBJ1-2, with 11 bases that match TRBD1. The CDR3 runs 14 residues. V shed 6 bases and J 8 bases; nucleotides not matched to a gene: 8. Germline lookup yields CDR1 MDHEN and CDR2 SYDVKM. The CDR3 spells CASSRGQGARGYTF. CDR3 bases: TGTGCCAGCAGCCGAGGACAGGGGGCGCGGGGCTACACCTTC.

The count of this clone is one. The chain links TRBV10-3 to TRBJ1-1, with D perhaps matching TRBD1 (6 bases). The CDR3 is 15 residues long. CDR1 ENHRY and CDR2 SYGVKD come from the germline V gene. The germline V and J ends were trimmed by 7 bases and 1 base, with 16 bases remaining between them. The CDR3 bases are TGTGCCATCAAGGACAGATCAACTAGGAACACTGAAGCTTTCTTT. Residues: CAIKDRSTRNTEAFF.

J is TRBJ2-1 and V is TRBV9; 9 nucleotides line up with TRBD2. V trimming: 0 bases; J trimming: 9 bases; junction bases outside the gene matches: 16. The germline gives CDR1 SGDLS, CDR2 YYNGEE. This CDR3 comprises 18 residues. CDR3 nucleotide sequence: TGTGCCAGCAGCGTAGTGGCGGGAGGGCCCGGTATGATGGGTGAGCAGTTCTTC. Protein: CASSVVAGGPGMMGEQFF.

The chain carries TRBV7-3 and TRBJ2-5; D perhaps matches TRBD1 (5 bases). The germline CDR1 and CDR2 sequences are SGHTA and FQGTGA. The CDR3 is made up of 12 amino acids. V was clipped by 3 bases and J by 14 bases, with 16 bases between them. The CDR3 DNA sequence: TGTGCCAGCAGCTTGGACGACAGAGAAATCTACTTC. It encodes CASSLDDREIYF. Full variable domain (outside the CDR3, taken from reference TRBV7-3 and TRBJ2-5): GAGVSQTPSNKVTEKGKYVELRCDPISGHTALYWYRQSLGQGPEFLIYFQGTGAADDSGLPNDRFFAVRPEGSVSTLKIQRTERGDSAVYLCASSLDDREIYFGPGTRLLVL.

This rearrangement joins TRBV21-1 to TRBJ1-2. TRBV21-1 is noted as a pseudogene. The CDR3 totals 13 residues. The CDR3 nucleotides read TGTGCCAGCAGCAAAGCCGGCAGGGACGGCTACACCTTC. Translated: CASSKAGRDGYTF.

The rearrangement joins TRBV5-4 to TRBJ2-1; maybe TRBD1 (6 bases). Germline V gene data show CDR1 as SGHNT and CDR2 as YYREEE (reference sequence). Trimming removed 3 bases at V and 1 base at J, with 14 bases between. CDR3 size: 16 residues. The CDR3 DNA is TGTGCCAGCAGCTCAAGTTTACAGGGTTCCTACAATGAGCAGTTCTTC. Its protein is CASSSSLQGSYNEQFF.

The chain couples TRBV6-1 to TRBJ1-1; unclear D gene. The germline CDR1 and CDR2 sequences are MNHNS and SASEGT. The CDR3 contains 13 residues. V was trimmed by 10 bases and J by 2 bases, leaving 14 bases between them. In DNA, the CDR3 is TGTGCCACCACAAAGCGGCTAAACACTGAAGCTTTCTTT. Amino acid sequence: CATTKRLNTEAFF.

The rearrangement joins TRBV18 to TRBJ1-2, with TRBD1 matching over 8 bases. V lost 2 bases and J lost 8; bases outside the gene matches: 10. CDR1 is KGHSH and CDR2 is LQKENI in the germline V gene. The CDR3 sequence is 15 residues long. The CDR3 sequence is CASSPLGTGRGGYTF. The CDR3 DNA is TGTGCCAGCTCACCATTAGGGACAGGCCGGGGAGGCTACACCTTC.

The CDR3 DNA is TGTGCCAGCTCACCGAGCGGGAGTCCAGATACGCAGTATTTT. Its protein is CASSPSGSPDTQYF. V is TRBV18 and J is TRBJ2-3; TRBD2 matches at 8 bases. V lost 3 bases and J lost 4; bases outside the gene matches: 3. This CDR3 is built from 14 residues. Looked up from germline, CDR1 is KGHSH and CDR2 is LQKENI.

The chain employs TRBV28 and TRBJ1-5, with 10 bases aligning to TRBD1. CDR1 is MDHEN and CDR2 is SYDVKM in the germline V gene. The CDR3 spans 16 residues. V shed 3 bases, J shed 1 base, and the junction held 3 bases outside the gene matches. The chain's CDR3 is CASSLPGQGSNQPQHF. CDR3 bases: TGTGCCAGCAGTTTGCCGGGACAGGGGAGCAATCAGCCCCAGCATTTT.

A note on this clone: This CDR3 is also generated by other DNA sequences in the sample. V is TRBV7-9 and J is TRBJ2-3; TRBD1 is a possible D gene (6 bases). The CDR3 loop spans 13 amino acids. Germline CDR1 SEHNR, CDR2 FQNEAQ (reference sequence). Trimming cost V 1 base and J 5 bases, with 7 bases left between them. The CDR3 region is CASSLVQGDTQYF. The CDR3, as DNA: TGTGCCAGCAGCTTAGTACAGGGAGATACGCAGTATTTT.

This clone was counted between two and nine times. The rearrangement joins TRBV5-4 to TRBJ2-2, with D possibly being TRBD1 or TRBD2 (6 bases each). The V gene's germline CDR1 is SGHNT and CDR2 YYREEE (reference sequence). CDR3 length equals 15 residues. V was clipped by 10 bases and J by 0 bases, with 16 bases between them. This CDR3 is CAARGGRTNTGELFF. The CDR3 bases are TGTGCCGCCAGGGGTGGGAGGACGAACACCGGGGAGCTGTTTTTT.

This clone was counted once. J is TRBJ2-3 and V is TRBV2; 7 bases map to TRBD1. The germline CDR1 and CDR2 sequences are SNHLY and FYNNEI. V gave up 3 bases and J gave up 4 bases; unmatched junction bases: 7. CDR3 length equals 15 residues. CDR3 amino acids: CASSENPGGPDTQYF. DNA for the CDR3: TGTGCCAGCAGTGAGAACCCAGGGGGACCAGATACGCAGTATTTT.

The V call is TRBV9, the J call TRBJ2-1; D is ambiguous. Germline CDR1 and CDR2: SGDLS and YYNGEE. CDR3 length equals 14 residues. Trimming stripped 4 bases from V and 8 bases from J, with 16 bases between. The CDR3 is CASSPRVAEDEQFF. The CDR3 nucleotides are TGTGCCAGCAGCCCCCGGGTGGCAGAGGATGAGCAGTTCTTC. Supplemented by reference TRBV9 and TRBJ2-1, the full variable domain reads DSGVTQTPKHLITATGQRVTLRCSPRSGDLSVYWYQQSLDQGLQFLIQYYNGEERAKGNILERFSAQQFPDLHSELNLSSLELGDSALYFCASSPRVAEDEQFFGPGTRLTVL.